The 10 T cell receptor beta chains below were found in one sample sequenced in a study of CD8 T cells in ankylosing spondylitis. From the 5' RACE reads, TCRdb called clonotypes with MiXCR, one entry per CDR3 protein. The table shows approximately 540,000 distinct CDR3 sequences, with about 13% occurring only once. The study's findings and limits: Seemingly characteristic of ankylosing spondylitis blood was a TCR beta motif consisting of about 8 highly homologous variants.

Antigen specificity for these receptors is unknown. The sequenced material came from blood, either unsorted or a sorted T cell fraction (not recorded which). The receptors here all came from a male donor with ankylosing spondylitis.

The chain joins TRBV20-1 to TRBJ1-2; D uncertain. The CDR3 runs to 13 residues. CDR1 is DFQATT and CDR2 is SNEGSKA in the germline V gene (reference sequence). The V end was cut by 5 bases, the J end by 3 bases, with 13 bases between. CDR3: CSAPKGSYYGYTF. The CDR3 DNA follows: TGCAGTGCTCCGAAGGGCAGTTACTATGGCTACACCTTC.

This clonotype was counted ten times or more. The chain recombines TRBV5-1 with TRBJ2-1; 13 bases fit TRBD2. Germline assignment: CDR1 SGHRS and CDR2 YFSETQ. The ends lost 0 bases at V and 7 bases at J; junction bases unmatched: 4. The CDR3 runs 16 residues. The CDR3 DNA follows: TGCGCCAGCAGCTTGGGCGGGACTAGCGGGATTAATGAGCAGTTCTTC. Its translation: CASSLGGTSGINEQFF.

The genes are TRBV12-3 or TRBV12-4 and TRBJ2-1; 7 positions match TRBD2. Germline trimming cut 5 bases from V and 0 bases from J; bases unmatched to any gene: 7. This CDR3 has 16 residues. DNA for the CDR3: TGTGCCAGCAGTGGGGGGACTACCAGCTCCTACAATGAGCAGTTCTTC. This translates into CASSGGTTSSYNEQFF.

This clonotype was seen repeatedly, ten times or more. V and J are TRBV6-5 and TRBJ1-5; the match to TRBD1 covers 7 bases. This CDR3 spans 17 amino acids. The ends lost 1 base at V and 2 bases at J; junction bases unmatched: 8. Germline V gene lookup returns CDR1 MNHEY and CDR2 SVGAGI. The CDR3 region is CASSYFYRGVCNQPQHF. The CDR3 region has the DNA TGTGCCAGCAGTTACTTCTACAGGGGAGTATGCAATCAGCCCCAGCATTTT.

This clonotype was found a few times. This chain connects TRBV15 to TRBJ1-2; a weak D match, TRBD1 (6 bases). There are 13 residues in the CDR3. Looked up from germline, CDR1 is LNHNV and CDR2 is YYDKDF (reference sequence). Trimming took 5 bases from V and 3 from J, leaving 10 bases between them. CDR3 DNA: TGTGCCACCAGCGACAGGACCCACTATGGCTACACCTTC. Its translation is CATSDRTHYGYTF.

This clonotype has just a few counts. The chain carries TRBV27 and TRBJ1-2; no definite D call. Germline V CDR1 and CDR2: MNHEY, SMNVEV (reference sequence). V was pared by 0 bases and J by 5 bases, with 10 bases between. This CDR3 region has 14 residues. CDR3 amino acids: CASSLSVTEYGYTF. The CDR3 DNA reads TGTGCCAGCAGTTTATCGGTGACGGAATATGGCTACACCTTC.

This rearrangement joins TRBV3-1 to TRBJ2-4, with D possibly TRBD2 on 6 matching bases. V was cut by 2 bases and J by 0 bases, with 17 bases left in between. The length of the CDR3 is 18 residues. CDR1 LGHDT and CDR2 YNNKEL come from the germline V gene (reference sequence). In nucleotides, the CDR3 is TGTGCCAGCAGCCAAATCGCAGGGACTCCCCTAGCCAAAAACATTCAGTACTTC. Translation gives CASSQIAGTPLAKNIQYF.

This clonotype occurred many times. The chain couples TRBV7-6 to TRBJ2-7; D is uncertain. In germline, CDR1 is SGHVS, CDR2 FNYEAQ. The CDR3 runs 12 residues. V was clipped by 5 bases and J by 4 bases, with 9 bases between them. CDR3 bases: TGTGCCAGCAGCCGCTTTGGGTACGAGCAGTACTTC. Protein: CASSRFGYEQYF.

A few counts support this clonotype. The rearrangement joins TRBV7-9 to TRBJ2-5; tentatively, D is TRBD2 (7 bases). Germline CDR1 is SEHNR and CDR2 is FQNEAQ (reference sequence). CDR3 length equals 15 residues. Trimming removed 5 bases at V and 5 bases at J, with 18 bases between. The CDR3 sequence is CASSPGGQRRETQYF. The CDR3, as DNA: TGTGCCAGCAGCCCGGGAGGACAGAGGCGTGAGACCCAGTACTTC.

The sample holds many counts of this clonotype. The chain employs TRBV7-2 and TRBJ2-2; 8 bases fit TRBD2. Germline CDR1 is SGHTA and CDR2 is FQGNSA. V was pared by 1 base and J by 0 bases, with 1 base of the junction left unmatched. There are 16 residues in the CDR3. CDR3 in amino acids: CASSLELAANTGELFF. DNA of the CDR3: TGTGCCAGCAGCTTAGAACTAGCGGCGAACACCGGGGAGCTGTTTTTT.